The rows below give T cell receptor beta chains drawn from one sample of a study of T cell responses to AZD1222 COVID-19 vaccine. Profiling relied on immunoSEQ multiplex PCR, and the TCRdb table lists in-frame clones only, not all of them. The sample holds 250,000 to 300,000 clones, around 92% seen once. The starting material was peripheral blood, obtained 28 days after the second AZD1222 dose. The receptors were gathered from an adult who received the AZD1222 COVID-19 vaccine. Both conserved end residues are part of each CDR3. The D gene is left open where the match is weak. Size is stated for part of the rows, as once, few or many counts, or as a class when the clone is expanded.

j_gene | d_gene | v_gene | abundance | CDR3nt | CDR3aa
TRBJ2-5 | TRBD2 | TRBV2 | NA | TGTGCCAGCACTAGCGGGAGTCGTGAGACCCAGTACTTC | CASTSGSRETQYF
TRBJ2-1 | NA | TRBV28 | NA | TGTGCCAGCAGTCCTGGCTACAATGAGCAGTTCTTC | CASSPGYNEQFF
TRBJ1-5 | NA | TRBV20-1 | NA | TGCAGTGCTAGTCCGCAGCTGGGTCAGCCCCAGCATTTT | CSASPQLGQPQHF
TRBJ2-5 | TRBD2 | TRBV6-2/TRBV6-3 | NA | TGTGCCAGCAGTCGAGAAGGCGGGGGCCAAGAGACCCAGTACTTC | CASSREGGGQETQYF
TRBJ1-4 | TRBD1 | TRBV2 | NA | TGTGCCAGCGCTTACAGGGGGATGGATGAAAAACTGTTTTTT | CASAYRGMDEKLFF
TRBJ2-5 | TRBD2 | TRBV5-4 | NA | TGTGCCAGCAGCTTGGAAGCGGGGGGCCAAGAGACCCAGTACTTC | CASSLEAGGQETQYF
TRBJ2-3 | NA | TRBV6-5 | NA | TGTGCCAGCCGGTGGGTAGGCCGCACAGATACGCAGTATTTT | CASRWVGRTDTQYF
TRBJ2-7 | TRBD1 | TRBV25-1 | NA | TGTGCCAGCAGTGAATGGACAGGGGGCTCCTACGAGCAGTACTTC | CASSEWTGGSYEQYF
TRBJ2-2 | NA | TRBV29-1 | NA | TGCAGCGCCGCCAGAACCGGGGAGCTGTTTTTT | CSAARTGELFF
TRBJ1-1 | NA | TRBV7-9 | NA | TGTGCCAGCAGCGATGGCCCCATGAACACTGAAGCTTTCTTT | CASSDGPMNTEAFF
TRBJ2-7 | NA | TRBV14 | NA | TGTGCCAGCAGCCAAGGGGTACGGACGTCGAACTACGAGCAGTACTTC | CASSQGVRTSNYEQYF
TRBJ2-7 | NA | TRBV28 | once | TGTGCCAGCAGTTTGGGGTTCTACGAGCAGTACTTC | CASSLGFYEQYF
TRBJ2-2 | TRBD1 | TRBV19 | NA | TGTGCCAGTAGTAGGACAGGGGATACCGGGGAGCTGTTTTTT | CASSRTGDTGELFF
TRBJ2-1 | NA | TRBV7-3 | NA | TGTGCCAGCAGCGTCCGGATTTCCTCCTACAATGAGCAGTTCTTC | CASSVRISSYNEQFF
TRBJ2-2 | TRBD1 | TRBV6-2/TRBV6-3 | NA | TGTGCCAGCAGTCGGACAGGGGGGACCGGGGAGCTGTTTTTT | CASSRTGGTGELFF
TRBJ2-7 | NA | TRBV2 | NA | TGTGCCAGCAGTGACCGGGCGCCCAGCAGGGAGCAGTACTTC | CASSDRAPSREQYF
TRBJ2-7 | TRBD1 | TRBV10-3 | NA | TGTGCCATCAGTGAGGGACAGGGGGCTTACGAGCAGTACTTC | CAISEGQGAYEQYF
TRBJ1-1 | NA | TRBV2 | NA | TGTGCCAGCAGCGGGTTGGGCGGAAACACTGAAGCTTTCTTT | CASSGLGGNTEAFF
TRBJ1-3 | TRBD1 | TRBV10-3 | NA | TGTGCCATCAGTAAACAGGACAGGGGCGGAAACACCATATATTTT | CAISKQDRGGNTIYF
TRBJ1-5 | NA | TRBV9 | NA | TGTGCCAGCAGCGTAGGAGATGGATCCAATCAGCCCCAGCATTTT | CASSVGDGSNQPQHF
TRBJ2-7 | TRBD1 | TRBV28 | NA | TGTGCCAGCAGTTATACCGACAGGGCCTACGAGCAGTACTTC | CASSYTDRAYEQYF
TRBJ1-1 | NA | TRBV19 | NA | TGTGCCAGTAGACTGAACACTGAAGCTTTCTTT | CASRLNTEAFF
TRBJ2-7 | NA | TRBV6-1 | NA | TGTGCCAGCAGTGACAGGGTCTCAGGGCCGTTGATTCCCTACGAGCAGTACTTC | CASSDRVSGPLIPYEQYF
TRBJ1-6 | NA | TRBV6-5 | NA | TGTGCCGGGGGGAGCTCCTATAATTCACCCCTCCACTTT | CAGGSSYNSPLHF
TRBJ2-1 | TRBD2 | TRBV5-1 | NA | TGCGCCAGCAGCTGGGGACTAGCGGGGGATACCTACAATGAGCAGTTCTTC | CASSWGLAGDTYNEQFF
TRBJ1-1 | NA | TRBV6-5 | NA | TGTGCCAGCAGTTACTCCCCGGGTATCACTGAAGCTTTCTTT | CASSYSPGITEAFF
TRBJ2-7 | TRBD2 | TRBV5-1 | NA | TGCGCCAGCAGCTTGTCGGCTAGCGGGGGTTACGAGCAGTACTTC | CASSLSASGGYEQYF
TRBJ1-5 | NA | TRBV6-6 | NA | TGTGCCAGCAGTCAAGACAGCCCCCCTTTGCAGCCCCAGCATTTT | CASSQDSPPLQPQHF
TRBJ1-1 | NA | TRBV20-1 | few | TGCAGTGCTGGGTCGGACGGGGGAGCTTTCTTT | CSAGSDGGAFF
TRBJ1-6 | NA | TRBV28 | few | TGTGCCAGCAGTTTGGCAGATTATAATTCACCCCTCCACTTT | CASSLADYNSPLHF
TRBJ2-3 | NA | TRBV5-1 | NA | TGCGCCAGCAGCCTGGGGGCGGGAGTCCCAACAGATACGCAGTATTTT | CASSLGAGVPTDTQYF
TRBJ1-4 | NA | TRBV2 | NA | TGTGCCGGTACATCGAACTCTAATGAAAAACTGTTTTTT | CAGTSNSNEKLFF
TRBJ2-2 | NA | TRBV3-1/TRBV3-2 | NA | TGTGCCAGCAGCCAACACCAGGTGGCCGGGGAGCTGTTTTTT | CASSQHQVAGELFF
TRBJ2-5 | NA | TRBV21-1 | NA | TGTGCCAGCAGCAAAGGTAGAGCCCTTTCTCTAGTGCACGGCGCACAAGAGACCCAGTACTTC | CASSKGRALSLVHGAQETQYF
TRBJ1-2 | NA | TRBV15 | NA | TGTGCCACCAGCAGAGGAGTTAGTGGCTACACCTTC | CATSRGVSGYTF
TRBJ2-1 | NA | TRBV7-9 | NA | TGTGCCAGCAGCTCCCGAGGTAGCGGCTACAATGAGCAGTTCTTC | CASSSRGSGYNEQFF
TRBJ1-6 | NA | TRBV19 | NA | TGTGCCAGTAGTATAAACAACGGGGGCTCCTATAATTCACCCCTCCACTTT | CASSINNGGSYNSPLHF
TRBJ1-4 | TRBD1 | TRBV19 | once | TGTGCCAGTACCCCCGGACAGGTTGTAAATGAAAAACTGTTTTTT | CASTPGQVVNEKLFF
TRBJ1-2 | NA | TRBV20-1 | NA | TGCAGTGCCCCGGACGGATATGGCTACACCTTC | CSAPDGYGYTF